The entry below describes one TCR beta chain. This entry is derived from a study of blood T cell repertoires in COVID-19. Study details: The United States, Italy and Spain were the sources of the acute and convalescent COVID-19 samples. PBMCs, B-cell-depleted T cells, or T cells were the source of the cDNA or gDNA that made up the material.

The ends were cut back, 0 bases at V and 6 bases at J, with 15 bases in the middle. The germline gives CDR1 MNHNY, CDR2 SVGAGI (reference sequence). The CDR3 loop spans 15 amino acids. In the authors' methods: Counts of nucleated cells, estimated from reference gene primer amplification, were obtained. Method: immunoSEQ multiplex PCR; TCRdb's copy keeps in-frame clones and lacks some. That table is the source of V, J and clone size, and D and trimming were worked out from the DNA. Of over 200,000 clones in the sample, around 87% were seen once. This sequence was found in a woman in her thirties who had recovered from COVID-19. What was sequenced was peripheral blood. This chain joins TRBV6-6 and TRBJ2-7; possibly TRBD1 for D (5 bases). The CDR3 coding sequence is TGTGCCAGCAGTTACTCCCGGATATGGGGCGGCGAGCAGTACTTC. Protein sequence: CASSYSRIWGGEQYF.